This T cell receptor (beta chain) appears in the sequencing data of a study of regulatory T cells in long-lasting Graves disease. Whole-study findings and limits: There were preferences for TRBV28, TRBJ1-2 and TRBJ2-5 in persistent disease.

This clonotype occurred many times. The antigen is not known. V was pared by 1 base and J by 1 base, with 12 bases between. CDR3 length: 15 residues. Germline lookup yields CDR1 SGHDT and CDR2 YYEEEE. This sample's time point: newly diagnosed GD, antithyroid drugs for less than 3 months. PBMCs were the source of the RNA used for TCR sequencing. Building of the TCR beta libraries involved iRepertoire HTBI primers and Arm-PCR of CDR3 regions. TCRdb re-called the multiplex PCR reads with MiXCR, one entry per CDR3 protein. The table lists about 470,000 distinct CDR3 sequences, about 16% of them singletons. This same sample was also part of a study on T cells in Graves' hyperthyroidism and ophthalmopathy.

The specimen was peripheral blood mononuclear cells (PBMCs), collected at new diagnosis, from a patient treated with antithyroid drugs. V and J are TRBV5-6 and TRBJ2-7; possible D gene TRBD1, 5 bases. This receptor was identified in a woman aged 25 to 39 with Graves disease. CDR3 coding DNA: TGTGCCAGCAGCTTGCGACAGCTGACATCCTACGAGCAGTACTTC. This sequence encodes CASSLRQLTSYEQYF. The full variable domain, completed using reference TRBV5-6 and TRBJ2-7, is DAGVTQSPTHLIKTRGQQVTLRCSPKSGHDTVSWYQQALGQGPQFIFQYYEEEERQRGNFPDRFSGHQFPNYSSELNVNALLLGDSALYLCASSLRQLTSYEQYFGPGTRLTVT.